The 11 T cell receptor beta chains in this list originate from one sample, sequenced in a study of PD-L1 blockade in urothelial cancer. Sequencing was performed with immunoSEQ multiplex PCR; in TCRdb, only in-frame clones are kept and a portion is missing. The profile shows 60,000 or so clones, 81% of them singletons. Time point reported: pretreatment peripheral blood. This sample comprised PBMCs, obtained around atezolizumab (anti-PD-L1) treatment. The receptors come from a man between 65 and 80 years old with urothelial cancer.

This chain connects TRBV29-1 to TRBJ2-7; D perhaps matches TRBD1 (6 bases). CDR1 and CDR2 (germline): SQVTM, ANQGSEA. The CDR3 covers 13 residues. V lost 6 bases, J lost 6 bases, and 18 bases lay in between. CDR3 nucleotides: TGCAGCGTATCAAACTATTTACAGGGCGAGCAGTACTTC. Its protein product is CSVSNYLQGEQYF.

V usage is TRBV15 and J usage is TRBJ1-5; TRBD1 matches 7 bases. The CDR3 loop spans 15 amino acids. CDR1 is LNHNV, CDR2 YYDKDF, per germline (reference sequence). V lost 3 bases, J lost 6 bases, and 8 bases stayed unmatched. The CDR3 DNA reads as TGTGCCACCAGCAGGGTAGAGGGGGCGGGTCAGCCCCAGCATTTT. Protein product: CATSRVEGAGQPQHF.

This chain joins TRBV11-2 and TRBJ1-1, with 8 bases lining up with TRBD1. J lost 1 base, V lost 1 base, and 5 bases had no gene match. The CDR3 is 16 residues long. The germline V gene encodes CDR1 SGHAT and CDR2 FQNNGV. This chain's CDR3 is CASSLAGGRWNTEAFF. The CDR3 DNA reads TGTGCCAGCAGCTTAGCAGGGGGCAGGTGGAACACTGAAGCTTTCTTT.

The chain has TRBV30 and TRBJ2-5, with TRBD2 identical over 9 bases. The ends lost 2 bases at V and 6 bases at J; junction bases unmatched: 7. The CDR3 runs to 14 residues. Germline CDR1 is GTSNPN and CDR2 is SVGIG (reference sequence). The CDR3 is CAWSLAGGVKTQYF. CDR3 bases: TGTGCCTGGAGTCTCGCGGGAGGGGTAAAGACCCAGTACTTC.

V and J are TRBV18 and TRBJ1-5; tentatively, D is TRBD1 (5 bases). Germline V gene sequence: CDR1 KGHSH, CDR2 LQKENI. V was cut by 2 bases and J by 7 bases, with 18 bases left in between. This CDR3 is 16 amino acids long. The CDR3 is CASSPNNMGQGQPQHF. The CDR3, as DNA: TGTGCCAGCTCACCAAATAATATGGGTCAGGGCCAGCCCCAGCATTTT.

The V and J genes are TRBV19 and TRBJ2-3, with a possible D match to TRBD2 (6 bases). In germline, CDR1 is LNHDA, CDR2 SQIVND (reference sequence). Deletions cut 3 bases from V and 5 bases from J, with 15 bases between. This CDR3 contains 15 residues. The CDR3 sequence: CASSIGRTRRDTQYF. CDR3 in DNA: TGTGCCAGTAGTATTGGGAGGACTCGAAGAGATACGCAGTATTTT.

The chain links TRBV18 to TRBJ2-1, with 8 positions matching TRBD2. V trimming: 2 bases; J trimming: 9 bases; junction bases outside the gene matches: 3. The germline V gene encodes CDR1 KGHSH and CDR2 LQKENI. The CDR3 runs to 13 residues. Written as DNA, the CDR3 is TGTGCCAGCTCACCAATAGCGGGATCTGAGCAGTTCTTC. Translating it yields CASSPIAGSEQFF.

DNA of the CDR3: TGTGCCAGCAGGGAGGGGACCATGAACACTGAAGCTTTCTTT. Amino acids: CASREGTMNTEAFF. The chain joins TRBV6-6 to TRBJ1-1, with D tentatively TRBD1 (5 bases). This CDR3 has 14 amino acids. The germline V gene encodes CDR1 MNHNY and CDR2 SVGAGI (reference sequence). Trimming cost V 6 bases and J 0 bases, with 11 bases left between them.

The CDR3 coding sequence is TGTGCCAGCAGGGGACAGGGCATGTCCTACAATGAGCAGTTCTTC. This codes for CASRGQGMSYNEQFF. The chain combines TRBV6-5 with TRBJ2-1, with TRBD1 matching over 9 bases. CDR3 size: 15 residues. Per the germline V gene, CDR1 is MNHEY and CDR2 is SVGAGI. V was clipped by 6 bases and J by 1 base; unmatched bases: 4.

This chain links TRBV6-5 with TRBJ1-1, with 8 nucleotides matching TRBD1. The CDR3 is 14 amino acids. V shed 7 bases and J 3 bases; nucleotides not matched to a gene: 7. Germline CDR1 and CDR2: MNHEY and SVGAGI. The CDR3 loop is CASNPDRVDTEAFF. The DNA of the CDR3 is TGTGCCAGCAACCCGGACAGGGTGGACACTGAAGCTTTCTTT.

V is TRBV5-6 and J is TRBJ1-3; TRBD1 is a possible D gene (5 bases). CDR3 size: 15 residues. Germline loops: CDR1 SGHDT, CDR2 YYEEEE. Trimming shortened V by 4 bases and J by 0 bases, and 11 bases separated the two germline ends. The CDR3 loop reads CASSGKGFSGNTIYF. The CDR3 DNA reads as TGTGCCAGCAGCGGAAAGGGGTTCTCTGGAAACACCATATATTTT.